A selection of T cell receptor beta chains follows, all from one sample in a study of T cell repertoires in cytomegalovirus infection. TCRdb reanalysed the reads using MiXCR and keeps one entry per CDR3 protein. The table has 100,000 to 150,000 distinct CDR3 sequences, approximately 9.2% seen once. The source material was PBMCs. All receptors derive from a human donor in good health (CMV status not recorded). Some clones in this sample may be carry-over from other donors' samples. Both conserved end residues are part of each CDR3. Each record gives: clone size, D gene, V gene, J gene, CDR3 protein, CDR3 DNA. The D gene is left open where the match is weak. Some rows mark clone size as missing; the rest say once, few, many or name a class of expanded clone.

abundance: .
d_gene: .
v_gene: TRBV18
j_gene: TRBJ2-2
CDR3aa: CASSPPSRVDTGELFF
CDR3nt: TGTGCCAGCTCACCACCGAGCAGGGTCGACACCGGGGAGCTGTTTTTT

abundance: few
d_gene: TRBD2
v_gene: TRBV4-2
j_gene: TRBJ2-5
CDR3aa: CASSQDTAGGQETQYF
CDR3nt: TGTGCCAGCAGCCAAGATACAGCGGGGGGACAAGAGACCCAGTACTTC

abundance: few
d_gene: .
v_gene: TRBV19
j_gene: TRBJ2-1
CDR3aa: CASSIVGDLKYNEQFF
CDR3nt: TGTGCCAGTAGTATAGTCGGGGACCTTAAGTACAATGAGCAGTTCTTC

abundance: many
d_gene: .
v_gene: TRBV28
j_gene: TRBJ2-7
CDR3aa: CASTQAGYEQYF
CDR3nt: TGTGCCAGCACCCAGGCGGGCTACGAGCAGTACTTC

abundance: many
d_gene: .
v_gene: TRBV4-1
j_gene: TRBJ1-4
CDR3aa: CASSHPELGTVEKLFF
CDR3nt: TGCGCCAGCAGCCATCCAGAATTAGGTACGGTCGAAAAACTGTTTTTT

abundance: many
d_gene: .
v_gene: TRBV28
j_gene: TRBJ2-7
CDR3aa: CASSRRDRGAYEQYF
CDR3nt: TGTGCCAGCAGCCGGAGGGACAGAGGCGCATACGAGCAGTACTTC

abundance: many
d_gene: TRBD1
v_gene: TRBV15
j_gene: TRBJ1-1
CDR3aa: CATSSRQGETEAFF
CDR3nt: TGTGCCACCAGCTCCCGACAGGGTGAGACTGAAGCTTTCTTT

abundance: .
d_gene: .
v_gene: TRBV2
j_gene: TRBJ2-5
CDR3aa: CASRDGRGGETQYF
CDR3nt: TGTGCCAGCAGAGACGGTCGGGGCGGAGAGACCCAGTACTTC

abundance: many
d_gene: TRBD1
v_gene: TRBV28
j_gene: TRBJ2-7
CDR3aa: CASSYRGPLYEQYF
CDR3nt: TGTGCCAGCAGTTACAGGGGACCGCTCTACGAGCAGTACTTC

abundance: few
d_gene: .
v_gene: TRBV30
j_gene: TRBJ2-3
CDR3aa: CAWSSGGNTDTQYF
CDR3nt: TGTGCCTGGAGCTCAGGCGGAAACACAGATACGCAGTATTTT

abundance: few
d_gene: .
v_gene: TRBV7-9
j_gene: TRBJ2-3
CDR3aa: CASSPVRRGTDTQYF
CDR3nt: TGTGCCAGCAGCCCTGTAAGGCGGGGCACAGATACGCAGTATTTT

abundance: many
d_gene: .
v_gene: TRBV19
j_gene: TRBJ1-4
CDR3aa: CASHDRRRHEKLFF
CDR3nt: TGTGCCAGTCATGACAGAAGAAGACATGAAAAACTGTTTTTT

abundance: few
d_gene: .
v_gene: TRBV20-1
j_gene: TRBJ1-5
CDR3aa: CSAREGPQPQHF
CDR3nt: TGCAGTGCTAGAGAAGGGCCTCAGCCCCAGCATTTT

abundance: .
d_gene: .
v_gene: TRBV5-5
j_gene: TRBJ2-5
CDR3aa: CASSESGTGVETQYF
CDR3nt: TGTGCCAGCAGCGAATCGGGGACGGGGGTCGAGACCCAGTACTTC

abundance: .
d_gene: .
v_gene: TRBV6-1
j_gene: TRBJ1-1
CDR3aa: CASSEAGAYTEAFF
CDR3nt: TGTGCCAGCAGTGAAGCGGGGGCCTACACTGAAGCTTTCTTT

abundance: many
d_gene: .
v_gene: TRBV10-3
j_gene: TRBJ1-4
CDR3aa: CAISPRGGLDEKLFF
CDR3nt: TGTGCCATCAGTCCCCGGGGAGGGCTGGATGAAAAACTGTTTTTT

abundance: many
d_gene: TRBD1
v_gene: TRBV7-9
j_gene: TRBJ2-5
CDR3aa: CASSLAVGTGQETQYF
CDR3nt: TGTGCCAGCAGCTTAGCTGTCGGGACAGGGCAAGAGACCCAGTACTTC

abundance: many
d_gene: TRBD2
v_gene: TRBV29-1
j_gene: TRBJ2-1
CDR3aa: CSVEVGGAYNEQFF
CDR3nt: TGCAGCGTTGAGGTCGGGGGGGCCTACAATGAGCAGTTCTTC

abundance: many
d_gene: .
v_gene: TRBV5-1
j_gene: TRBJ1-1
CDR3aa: CASSQIMNTEAFF
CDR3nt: TGCGCCAGCAGCCAAATCATGAACACTGAAGCTTTCTTT

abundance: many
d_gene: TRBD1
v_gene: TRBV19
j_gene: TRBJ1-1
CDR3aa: CASSRDRSMNTEAFF
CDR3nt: TGTGCCAGTTCGCGGGACAGAAGCATGAACACTGAAGCTTTCTTT

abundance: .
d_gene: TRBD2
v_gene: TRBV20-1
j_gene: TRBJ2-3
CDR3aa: CSAKISGGAGDTQYF
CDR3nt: TGCAGTGCCAAAATTAGCGGGGGGGCCGGGGATACGCAGTATTTT

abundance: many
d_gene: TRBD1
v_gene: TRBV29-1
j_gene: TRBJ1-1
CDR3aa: CSVDPGQGMNTEAFF
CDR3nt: TGCAGCGTTGACCCAGGACAGGGAATGAACACTGAAGCTTTCTTT

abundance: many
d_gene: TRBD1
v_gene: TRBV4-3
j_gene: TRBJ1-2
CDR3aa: CASSQDPTGKDYGYTF
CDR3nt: TGCGCCAGCAGCCAAGATCCGACAGGGAAGGACTATGGCTACACCTTC

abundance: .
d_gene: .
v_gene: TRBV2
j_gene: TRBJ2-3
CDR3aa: CASVLMGTATDTQYF
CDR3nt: TGTGCCAGCGTCTTGATGGGGACCGCCACAGATACGCAGTATTTT

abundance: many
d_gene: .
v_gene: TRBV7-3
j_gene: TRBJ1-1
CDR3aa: CASSLWGGGSSTEAFF
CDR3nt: TGTGCCAGCAGCTTATGGGGGGGGGGGAGCAGCACTGAAGCTTTCTTT

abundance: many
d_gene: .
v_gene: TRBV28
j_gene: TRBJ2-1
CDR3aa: CASSYPELLRGGPNYSYNEQFF
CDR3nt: TGTGCCAGCAGTTACCCCGAACTATTACGCGGGGGCCCTAATTACTCCTACAATGAGCAGTTCTTC

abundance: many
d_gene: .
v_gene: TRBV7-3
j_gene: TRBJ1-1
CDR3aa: CASSLSPNMNTEAFF
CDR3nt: TGTGCCAGCAGCTTATCACCTAACATGAACACTGAAGCTTTCTTT

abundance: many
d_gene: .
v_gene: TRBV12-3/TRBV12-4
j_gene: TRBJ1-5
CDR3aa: CASSRAPQGSQPQHF
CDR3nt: TGTGCCAGCAGCCGAGCACCACAGGGTTCTCAGCCCCAGCATTTT

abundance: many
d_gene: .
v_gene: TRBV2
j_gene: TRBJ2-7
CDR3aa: CASSGGGSYEQYF
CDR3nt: TGTGCCAGCAGTGGTGGAGGATCCTACGAGCAGTACTTC

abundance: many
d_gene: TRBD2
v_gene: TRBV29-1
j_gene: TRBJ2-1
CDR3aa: CSVIIAGGAYNEQFF
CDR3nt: TGCAGCGTCATTATAGCGGGGGGGGCCTACAATGAGCAGTTCTTC

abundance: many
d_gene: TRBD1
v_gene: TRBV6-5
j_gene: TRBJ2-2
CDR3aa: CASRGTGGSGTGELFF
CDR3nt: TGTGCCAGCAGGGGGACAGGGGGCAGTGGCACCGGGGAGCTGTTTTTT

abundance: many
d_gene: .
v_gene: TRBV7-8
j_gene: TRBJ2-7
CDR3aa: CASSRGDTPLGQQYF
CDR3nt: TGTGCCAGCAGCCGGGGGGACACACCCCTGGGTCAGCAGTACTTC

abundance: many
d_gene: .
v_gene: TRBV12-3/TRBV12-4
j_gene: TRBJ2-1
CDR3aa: CASSLSSEQFF
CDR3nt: TGTGCCAGCAGTTTGAGTAGTGAGCAGTTCTTC

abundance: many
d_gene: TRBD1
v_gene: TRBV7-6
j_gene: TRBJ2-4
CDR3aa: CASSTGQGLAKNIQYF
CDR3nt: TGTGCCAGCAGCACCGGACAGGGTTTGGCCAAAAACATTCAGTACTTC

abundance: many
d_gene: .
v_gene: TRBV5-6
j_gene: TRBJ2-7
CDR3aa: CASTPRHLDSYEQYF
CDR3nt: TGTGCCAGCACCCCCCGACACCTTGACTCCTACGAGCAGTACTTC

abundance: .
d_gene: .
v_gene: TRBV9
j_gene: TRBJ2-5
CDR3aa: CASSVGGPAGAYIQETQYF
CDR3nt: TGTGCCAGCAGCGTGGGAGGTCCAGCAGGGGCGTATATCCAAGAGACCCAGTACTTC

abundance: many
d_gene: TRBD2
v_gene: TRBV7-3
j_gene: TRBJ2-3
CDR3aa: CASSLTTGRGTDTQYF
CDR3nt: TGTGCCAGCAGCTTGACCACCGGGAGGGGCACAGATACGCAGTATTTT

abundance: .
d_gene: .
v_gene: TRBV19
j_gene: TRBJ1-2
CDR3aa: CASSIDTTANYGYTF
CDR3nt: TGTGCCAGTAGTATAGATACCACAGCTAACTATGGCTACACCTTC

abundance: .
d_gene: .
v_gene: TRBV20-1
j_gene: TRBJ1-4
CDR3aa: CSARSETMAEKLFF
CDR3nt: TGCAGTGCTAGGTCAGAAACCATGGCTGAAAAACTGTTTTTT

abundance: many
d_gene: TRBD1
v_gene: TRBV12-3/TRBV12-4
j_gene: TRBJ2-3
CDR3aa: CASSWTGYTDTQYF
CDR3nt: TGTGCCAGCAGTTGGACAGGTTATACAGATACGCAGTATTTT

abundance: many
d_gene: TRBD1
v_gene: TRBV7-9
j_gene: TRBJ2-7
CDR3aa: CASSSDRVYEQYF
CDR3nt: TGTGCCAGCAGCTCGGACAGGGTATACGAGCAGTACTTC